This T cell receptor beta chain originates from a study of Ad26.COV2.S vaccination and SARS-CoV-2 variants. The trim removed 1 base at V and 6 bases at J, leaving 6 bases unmatched. CDR3 length equals 15 residues. Per germline, CDR1 SGHTA and CDR2 FQGNSA. Clones were read by immunoSEQ multiplex PCR, and TCRdb kept only the in-frame ones, dropping some. The sample carries 350,000 to 600,000 clones, nearly 90% recorded once. Treatment given: around 19 received Ad26.COV2.S at low or high dose, single or two shots; 5 received placebo; per-sample allocation not given. At day 63 after the first vaccine or placebo injection, samples were drawn.

This chain connects TRBV7-2 to TRBJ1-5; 7 bases align to TRBD1. Sequenced material: peripheral blood, taken in a trial of Ad26.COV2.S vaccine versus placebo. This sequence was found in a person aged 18-65 years who received the Ad26.COV2.S COVID-19 vaccine or a placebo. The CDR3 bases are TGTGCCAGCAGCTTAGGTGGGACAGTTGGTCAGCCCCAGCATTTT. Translating gives CASSLGGTVGQPQHF.